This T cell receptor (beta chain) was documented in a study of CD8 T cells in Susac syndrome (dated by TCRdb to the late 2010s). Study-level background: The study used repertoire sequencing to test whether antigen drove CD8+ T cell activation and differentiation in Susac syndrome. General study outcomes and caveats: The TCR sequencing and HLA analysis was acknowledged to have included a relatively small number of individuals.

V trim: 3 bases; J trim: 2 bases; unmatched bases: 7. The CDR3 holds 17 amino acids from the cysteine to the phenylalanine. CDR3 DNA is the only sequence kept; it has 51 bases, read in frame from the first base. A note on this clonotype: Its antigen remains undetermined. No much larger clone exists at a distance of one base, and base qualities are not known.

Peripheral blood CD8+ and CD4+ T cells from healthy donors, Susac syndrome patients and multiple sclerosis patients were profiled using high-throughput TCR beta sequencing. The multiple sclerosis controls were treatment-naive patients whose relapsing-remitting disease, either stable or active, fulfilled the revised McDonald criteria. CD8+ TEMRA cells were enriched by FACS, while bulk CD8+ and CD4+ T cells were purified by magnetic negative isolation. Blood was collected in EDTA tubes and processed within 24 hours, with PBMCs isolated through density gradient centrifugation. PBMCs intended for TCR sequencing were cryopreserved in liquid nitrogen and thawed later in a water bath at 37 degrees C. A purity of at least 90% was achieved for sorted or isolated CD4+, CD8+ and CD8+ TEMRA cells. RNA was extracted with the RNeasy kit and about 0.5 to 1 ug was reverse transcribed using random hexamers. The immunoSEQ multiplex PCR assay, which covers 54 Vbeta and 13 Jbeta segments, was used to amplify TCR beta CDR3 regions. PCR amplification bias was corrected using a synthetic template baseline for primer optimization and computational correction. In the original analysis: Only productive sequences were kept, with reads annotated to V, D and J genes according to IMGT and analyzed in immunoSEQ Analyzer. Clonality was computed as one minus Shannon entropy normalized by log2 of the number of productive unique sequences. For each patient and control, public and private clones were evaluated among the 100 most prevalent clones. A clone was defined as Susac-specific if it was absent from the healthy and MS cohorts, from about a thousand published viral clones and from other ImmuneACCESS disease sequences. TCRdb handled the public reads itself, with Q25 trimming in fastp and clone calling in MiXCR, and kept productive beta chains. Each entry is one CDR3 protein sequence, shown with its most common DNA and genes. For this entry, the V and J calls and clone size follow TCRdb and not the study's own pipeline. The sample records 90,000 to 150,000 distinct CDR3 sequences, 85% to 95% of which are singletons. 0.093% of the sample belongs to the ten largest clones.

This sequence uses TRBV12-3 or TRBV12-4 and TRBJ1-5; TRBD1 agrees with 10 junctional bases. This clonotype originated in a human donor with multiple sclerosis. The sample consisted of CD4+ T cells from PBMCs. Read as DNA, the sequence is TGTGCCAGCAGTTTTAGGGACAGGGGAGCTGGCAATCAGCCCCAGCATTTT. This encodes CASSFRDRGAGNQPQHF.